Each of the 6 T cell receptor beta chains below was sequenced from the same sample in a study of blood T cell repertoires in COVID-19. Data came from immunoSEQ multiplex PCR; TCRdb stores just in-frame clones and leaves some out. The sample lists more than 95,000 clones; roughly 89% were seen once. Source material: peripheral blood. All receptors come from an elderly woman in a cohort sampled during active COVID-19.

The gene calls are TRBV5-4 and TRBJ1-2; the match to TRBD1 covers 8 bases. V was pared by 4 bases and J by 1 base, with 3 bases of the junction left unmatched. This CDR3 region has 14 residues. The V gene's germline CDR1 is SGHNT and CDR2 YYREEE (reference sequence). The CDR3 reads CASSQTGDNYGYTF. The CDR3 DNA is TGTGCCAGCAGCCAGACAGGGGATAACTATGGCTACACCTTC.

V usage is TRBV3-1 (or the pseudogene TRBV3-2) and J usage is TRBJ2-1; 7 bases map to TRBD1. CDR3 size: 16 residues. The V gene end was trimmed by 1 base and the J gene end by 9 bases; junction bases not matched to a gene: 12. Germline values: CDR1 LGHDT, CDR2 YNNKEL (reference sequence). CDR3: CASSQGGGRIGSEQFF. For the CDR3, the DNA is TGTGCCAGCAGCCAAGGAGGGGGCAGGATTGGTAGTGAGCAGTTCTTC.

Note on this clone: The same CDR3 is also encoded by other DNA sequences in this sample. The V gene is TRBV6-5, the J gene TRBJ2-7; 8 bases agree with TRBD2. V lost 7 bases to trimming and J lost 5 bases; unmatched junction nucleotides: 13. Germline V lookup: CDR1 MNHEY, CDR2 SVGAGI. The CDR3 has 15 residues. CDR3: CASTAGGAPPNEQYF. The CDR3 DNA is TGTGCCAGCACCGCCGGGGGGGCACCCCCCAACGAGCAGTACTTC.

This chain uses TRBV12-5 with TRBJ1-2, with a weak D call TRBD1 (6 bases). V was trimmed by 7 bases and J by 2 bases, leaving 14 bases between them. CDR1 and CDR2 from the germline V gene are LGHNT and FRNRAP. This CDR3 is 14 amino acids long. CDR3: CASAIGQLNYGYTF. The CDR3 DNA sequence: TGTGCTAGTGCCATCGGACAGCTAAACTATGGCTACACCTTC.

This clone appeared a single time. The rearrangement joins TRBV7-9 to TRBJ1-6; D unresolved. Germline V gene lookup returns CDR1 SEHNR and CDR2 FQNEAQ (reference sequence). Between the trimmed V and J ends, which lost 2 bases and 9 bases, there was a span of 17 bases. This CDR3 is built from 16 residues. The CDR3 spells CASSLTHHSILSPLHF. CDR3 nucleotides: TGTGCCAGCAGCTTAACCCACCACTCTATCCTTTCACCCCTCCACTTT.

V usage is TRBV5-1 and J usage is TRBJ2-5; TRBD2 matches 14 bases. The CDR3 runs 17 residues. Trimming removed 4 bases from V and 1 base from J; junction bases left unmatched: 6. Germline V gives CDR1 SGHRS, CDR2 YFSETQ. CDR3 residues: CASSLPGTSGGQETQYF. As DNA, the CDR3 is TGCGCCAGCAGCCTCCCCGGGACTAGCGGGGGCCAAGAGACCCAGTACTTC.